Following are 32 T cell receptor beta chains from one sample sequenced in a study of sequential checkpoint blockade in melanoma. Sample treatment: randomized to nivolumab then ipilimumab (arm A) or the reverse (arm B). Using immunoSEQ multiplex PCR, the repertoire was profiled, and TCRdb retains in-frame clones only, with some absent. This table has around 12,000 clones, roughly two thirds appearing once. Sample: CD8+ T cells sorted from blood (inferred from file names), taken from a patient given nivolumab and ipilimumab in sequence. The receptors were gathered from a human donor with melanoma.

V is TRBV10-3 and J is TRBJ2-7, with 9 nucleotides matching TRBD1. Germline CDR1 and CDR2: ENHRY and SYGVKD. This CDR3 spans 13 amino acids. V lost 4 bases and J lost 4; bases outside the gene matches: 2. The CDR3 region has the DNA TGTGCCATCAGTGGGGACAGGGTGTACGAGCAGTACTTC. Translated: CAISGDRVYEQYF.

This clone showed up just a few times. The V and J genes are TRBV4-3 and TRBJ2-2; 10 bases line up with TRBD1. The CDR3 covers 17 residues. Germline V gives CDR1 LGHNA, CDR2 YSLEER. Losses at the gene ends were 3 bases for V and 7 bases for J; bases not matched to a gene: 11. CDR3 nucleotides: TGCGCCAGCAGCCATTTAATGACAGGGGGCAATAACGGGGAGCTGTTTTTT. This sequence encodes CASSHLMTGGNNGELFF.

V gene TRBV9 combines with J gene TRBJ1-4; 10 bases fit TRBD1. V trimming: 3 bases; J trimming: 6 bases; junction bases outside the gene matches: 8. This CDR3 is built from 16 residues. Germline-derived CDR1 and CDR2 are SGDLS and YYNGEE. CDR3 sequence: CASSAGGGTGDEKLFF. DNA of the CDR3: TGTGCCAGCAGCGCGGGGGGTGGGACAGGGGATGAAAAACTGTTTTTT.

By sample share, this clone is medium-sized. The genes are TRBV28 and TRBJ2-7; D is perhaps TRBD1 (7 bases). Germline V gives CDR1 MDHEN, CDR2 SYDVKM. V was trimmed by 6 bases and J by 3 bases, leaving 21 bases between them. This CDR3 is built from 16 residues. CDR3: CASSRQGGIFVYEQYF. CDR3 DNA sequence: TGTGCCAGCAGCCGGCAGGGGGGAATATTTGTCTACGAGCAGTACTTC.

For this clone: Other DNA variants within this sample encode the same CDR3. The rearrangement joins TRBV28 to TRBJ2-7, with 9 bases aligning to TRBD1. This CDR3 is built from 15 residues. Germline lookup yields CDR1 MDHEN and CDR2 SYDVKM. V shed 1 base, J shed 3 bases, and the junction held 4 bases outside the gene matches. CDR3 nucleotides: TGTGCCAGCAGTTTATCGGGGACAGGGTTCTACGAGCAGTACTTC. Its protein is CASSLSGTGFYEQYF.

Only a few counts were recorded for this clone. This chain uses TRBV7-9 with TRBJ2-7, with D unresolved. Per the germline V gene, CDR1 is SEHNR and CDR2 is FQNEAQ (reference sequence). This CDR3 has 12 amino acids. V lost 5 bases, J lost 2 bases, and 7 bases lay in between. As DNA, the CDR3 is TGTGCCAGCAGCGCGCAGGCCTACGAGCAGTACTTC. This codes for CASSAQAYEQYF.

This chain links TRBV29-1 with TRBJ1-2; 12 bases agree with TRBD1. The J segment lost 9 bases and the V segment lost 0 bases, leaving 5 bases of the junction unmatched. Germline V gene lookup returns CDR1 SQVTM and CDR2 ANQGSEA. The CDR3 contains 14 residues. Here the CDR3 DNA reads TGCAGCGTTGAAGAGGGACAGGGGGCCTTGAGCTACACCTTC. Encoded protein: CSVEEGQGALSYTF.

The gene calls are TRBV14 and TRBJ2-3, with 7 bases identical to TRBD2. V dropped 0 bases and J dropped 5; count of bases not matched to a gene: 8. Germline CDR1 and CDR2: SGHDN and FVKESK. This CDR3 has 16 residues. The CDR3 region has the DNA TGTGCCAGCAGCCAAGATGGGGGACTACTGATAGATACGCAGTATTTT. Translation gives CASSQDGGLLIDTQYF.

This clone was seen just once. The chain is built from TRBV9 and TRBJ1-2, with unresolved D. Germline loops: CDR1 SGDLS, CDR2 YYNGEE. Trimming stripped 0 bases from V and 6 bases from J, with 9 bases between. The CDR3 spans 13 residues. In DNA, the CDR3 is TGTGCCAGCAGCGTAGGAGAACAGCATGGCTACACCTTC. This translates into CASSVGEQHGYTF.

This clone was recorded only once. This CDR3 is CASSQDGAMMNTQYF. The CDR3 DNA sequence: TGCGCCAGCAGCCAAGATGGTGCTATGATGAATACGCAGTATTTT. This chain connects TRBV4-1 to TRBJ2-3; unclear D gene. The CDR3 runs to 15 residues. Germline CDR1 MGHRA, CDR2 YSYEKL. V was cut by 0 bases and J by 7 bases, with 14 bases left in between.

The chain combines TRBV5-1 with TRBJ1-4; perhaps TRBD1 as D (6 bases). Trimming pared 1 base from V and 8 bases from J, leaving 15 bases between. The length of the CDR3 is 15 residues. The germline gives CDR1 SGHRS, CDR2 YFSETQ. CDR3 bases: TGCGCCAGCAGCTTGTTCGGACAGTCCCTCGAAAAACTGTTTTTT. Amino acids: CASSLFGQSLEKLFF.

V gene TRBV5-5 combines with J gene TRBJ1-5, with 7 bases identical to TRBD1. Unmatched junction bases numbered 8, after V lost 1 base and J lost 1 base. CDR3 size: 17 residues. Germline V gene sequence: CDR1 SGHKS, CDR2 YYEKEE (reference sequence). In nucleotides, the CDR3 is TGTGCCAGCAGCTTGTTCGAAGGGGGCTGGAGCAATCAGCCCCAGCATTTT. Protein: CASSLFEGGWSNQPQHF.

V is TRBV7-2 and J is TRBJ2-5; TRBD2 matches 9 bases. Per the germline V gene, CDR1 is SGHTA and CDR2 is FQGNSA. The CDR3 sequence is 15 residues long. J lost 4 bases, V lost 1 base, and 4 bases had no gene match. The DNA of the CDR3 is TGTGCCAGCAGCTTAGGGGGACTAGCAGGAGAGACCCAGTACTTC. Translation gives CASSLGGLAGETQYF.

The chain uses TRBV7-6 and TRBJ1-5; D remains unclear. CDR3 size: 13 residues. The V end was cut by 2 bases, the J end by 7 bases, with 9 bases between. The germline gives CDR1 SGHVS, CDR2 FNYEAQ. The CDR3 loop reads CASSLREAQPQHF. Here the CDR3 DNA reads TGTGCCAGCAGCTTACGCGAGGCCCAGCCCCAGCATTTT. Variable domain in full (rest from reference TRBV7-6 and TRBJ1-5): GAGVSQSPRYKVTKRGQDVALRCDPISGHVSLYWYRQALGQGPEFLTYFNYEAQQDKSGLPNDRFSAERPEGSISTLTIQRTEQRDSAMYRCASSLREAQPQHFGDGTRLSIL.

The chain couples TRBV28 to TRBJ2-5; D might be TRBD1 (6 bases). The DNA matches TRBJ2-7 better at its end, which makes the J call doubtful. Germline V lookup: CDR1 MDHEN, CDR2 SYDVKM. The CDR3 spans 13 residues. The CDR3 here is CASSSDRRHEQYF. For the CDR3, the DNA is TGTGCCAGCAGCTCAGACAGGCGCCACGAGCAGTACTTC.

This chain joins TRBV7-9 and TRBJ1-4; D uncertain. Germline V gene data show CDR1 as SEHNR and CDR2 as FQNEAQ (reference sequence). There are 15 residues in the CDR3. V was trimmed by 0 bases and J by 0 bases, leaving 5 bases between them. CDR3 loop: CASSLATTTNEKLFF. The CDR3 nucleotides are TGTGCCAGCAGCTTAGCGACTACAACTAATGAAAAACTGTTTTTT.

Written as DNA, the CDR3 is TGCAGCGTCCGGACAGGGGGATACGAGCAGTACTTC. It translates to CSVRTGGYEQYF. This chain connects TRBV29-1 to TRBJ2-7, with 10 nucleotides matching TRBD1. The CDR3 totals 12 residues. Germline V gene data show CDR1 as SQVTM and CDR2 as ANQGSEA. V dropped 6 bases and J dropped 4; count of bases not matched to a gene: 3.

This clone was counted only a few times. The rearrangement links TRBV19 to TRBJ2-1; possibly TRBD2 for D (6 bases). CDR1 and CDR2 from the germline V gene are LNHDA and SQIVND (reference sequence). V lost 3 bases and J 5 bases, leaving 11 bases between the germline ends. The CDR3 has 14 residues. The CDR3 region is CASSIAGPHNEQFF. CDR3 nucleotide sequence: TGTGCCAGTAGTATCGCGGGACCCCACAATGAGCAGTTCTTC.

This chain uses TRBV27 with TRBJ2-5; D gene unclear. The closer fit of TRBJ2-7 to the DNA end suggests the J call may be wrong. The germline V gene encodes CDR1 MNHEY and CDR2 SMNVEV (reference sequence). There are 11 residues in the CDR3. The DNA for the CDR3 is TGTGCCAGCAGTGACACGTACGAGCAGTACTTC. It translates to CASSDTYEQYF.

V is TRBV7-6 and J is TRBJ2-1; a weak D match, TRBD2 (7 bases). Germline V gene data show CDR1 as SGHVS and CDR2 as FNYEAQ. V was pared by 1 base and J by 0 bases, with 16 bases between. This CDR3 is 18 amino acids long. CDR3 region: CASSLVGGATFSYNEQFF. Here the CDR3 DNA reads TGTGCCAGCAGCTTAGTGGGGGGGGCCACATTCTCCTACAATGAGCAGTTCTTC.

The chain links TRBV19 to TRBJ2-7, with 9 positions matching TRBD1. In germline, CDR1 is LNHDA, CDR2 SQIVND (reference sequence). The V segment lost 6 bases and the J segment 3 bases; nucleotides outside the gene matches: 12. The CDR3 sequence is 16 residues long. CDR3 region: CASSETTGTGFYEQYF. The CDR3 DNA sequence: TGTGCCAGTAGCGAAACCACCGGGACAGGGTTCTACGAGCAGTACTTC. Full variable domain (missing parts from reference TRBV19 and TRBJ2-7): DGGITQSPKYLFRKEGQNVTLSCEQNLNHDAMYWYRQDPGQGLRLIYYSQIVNDFQKGDIAEGYSVSREKKESFPLTVTSAQKNPTAFYLCASSETTGTGFYEQYFGPGTRLTVT.

This sequence joins TRBV27 and TRBJ2-3, with 8 bases aligning to TRBD1. The CDR3 sequence is 15 residues long. Looked up from germline, CDR1 is MNHEY and CDR2 is SMNVEV (reference sequence). Trimming removed 2 bases from V and 5 bases from J; junction bases left unmatched: 6. Written as DNA, the CDR3 is TGTGCCAGCAGTTTAGAGGGCAGGGGGCTAGATACGCAGTATTTT. It yields the protein CASSLEGRGLDTQYF.

The V and J genes are TRBV2 and TRBJ2-5; D unclear. The better agreement between TRBJ2-7 and the DNA end casts doubt on the J call. CDR1 and CDR2 (germline): SNHLY, FYNNEI. The CDR3 spans 13 residues. CDR3 DNA: TGTGCCAGCAGTGGAACCGATTCCTACGAGCAGTACTTC. Translated, it gives CASSGTDSYEQYF.

The genes are TRBV4-1 and TRBJ2-1; TRBD2 agrees at 12 bases. Germline V CDR1 and CDR2: MGHRA, YSYEKL. The junction had 6 bases not matched to a gene; V was cut back by 1 base and J by 8 bases. The CDR3 covers 16 residues. CDR3 amino acids: CASSQGTSGTGDEQFF. The CDR3 DNA reads as TGCGCCAGCAGCCAAGGGACTAGCGGGACTGGGGATGAGCAGTTCTTC.

This clone was detected only once. This rearrangement joins TRBV11-2 to TRBJ2-7, with D hard to call. There are 14 residues in the CDR3. Germline CDR1 and CDR2: SGHAT and FQNNGV. V was pared by 1 base and J by 7 bases, with 14 bases between. The CDR3 sequence: CASSLVGNRREQYF. CDR3 DNA: TGTGCCAGCAGCTTAGTGGGCAACCGTAGAGAGCAGTACTTC.

There are a few counts of this clone. The CDR3 reads CASSYDGGAENEQFF. The CDR3 DNA is TGTGCCAGCAGTTACGACGGGGGGGCCGAAAATGAGCAGTTCTTC. The rearrangement uses TRBV6-6 and TRBJ2-1, with 8 bases identical to TRBD2. Per the germline V gene, CDR1 is MNHNY and CDR2 is SVGAGI (reference sequence). The CDR3 covers 15 residues. V dropped 2 bases and J dropped 7; count of bases not matched to a gene: 7.

This clone was seen more than once but under ten times. Other DNA variants within this sample encode the same CDR3. This chain links TRBV2 with TRBJ2-5, with unresolved D. CDR1 is SNHLY and CDR2 is FYNNEI in the germline V gene. V was shortened by 3 bases and J by 1 base, with 6 bases between the two germline ends. This CDR3 contains 13 residues. The CDR3 here is CASSDGVQETQYF. As DNA, the CDR3 is TGTGCCAGCAGTGATGGAGTCCAAGAGACCCAGTACTTC.

V usage is TRBV4-1 and J usage is TRBJ2-7; 7 bases are shared with TRBD2. Looked up from germline, CDR1 is MGHRA and CDR2 is YSYEKL. The CDR3 totals 15 residues. The V and J ends lost 2 bases and 5 bases, in that order; junction bases with no gene match: 9. The CDR3 bases are TGCGCCAGCAGCCAAAGCGCGGGAGAGGGCAACGAGCAGTACTTC. Its translation is CASSQSAGEGNEQYF.

The chain has TRBV5-6 and TRBJ1-5; D is undetermined. The CDR3 sequence is 15 residues long. Trimming cost V 3 bases and J 4 bases, with 14 bases left between them. Germline CDR1 is SGHDT and CDR2 is YYEEEE. For the CDR3, the DNA is TGTGCCAGCAGCTATTTAGGCGGTCGGAATCAGCCCCAGCATTTT. This codes for CASSYLGGRNQPQHF.

V is TRBV10-3 and J is TRBJ2-3, with D perhaps matching TRBD2 (7 bases). The germline V and J ends were trimmed by 0 bases and 4 bases, with 11 bases remaining between them. CDR3 size: 15 residues. Looked up from germline, CDR1 is ENHRY and CDR2 is SYGVKD. The CDR3 reads CAISESEGGADTQYF. CDR3 DNA: TGTGCCATCAGTGAGTCGGAAGGGGGGGCAGATACGCAGTATTTT.

The CDR3 DNA reads TGCGCCAGCAGCCAAGAGAGGGCGCGGGACGCTTTCTTT. Protein product: CASSQERARDAFF. The rearrangement links TRBV4-1 to TRBJ1-1; D might be TRBD1 (5 bases). The CDR3 sequence is 13 residues long. Germline values: CDR1 MGHRA, CDR2 YSYEKL. V was trimmed by 0 bases and J by 11 bases, leaving 13 bases between them.

As for this clone: The junction does not match germline at one end; this may be a read error. The chain has TRBV29-1 and TRBJ2-6; TRBD1 is a possible D gene (5 bases). CDR1 is SQVTM, CDR2 ANQGSEA, per germline. There are 14 residues in the CDR3. The CDR3, as DNA: TGCAGCGTTTACGGAACCTCTGGGGCCGACGTCCTGACTTTC. Encoded protein: CSVYGTSGADVLTF.